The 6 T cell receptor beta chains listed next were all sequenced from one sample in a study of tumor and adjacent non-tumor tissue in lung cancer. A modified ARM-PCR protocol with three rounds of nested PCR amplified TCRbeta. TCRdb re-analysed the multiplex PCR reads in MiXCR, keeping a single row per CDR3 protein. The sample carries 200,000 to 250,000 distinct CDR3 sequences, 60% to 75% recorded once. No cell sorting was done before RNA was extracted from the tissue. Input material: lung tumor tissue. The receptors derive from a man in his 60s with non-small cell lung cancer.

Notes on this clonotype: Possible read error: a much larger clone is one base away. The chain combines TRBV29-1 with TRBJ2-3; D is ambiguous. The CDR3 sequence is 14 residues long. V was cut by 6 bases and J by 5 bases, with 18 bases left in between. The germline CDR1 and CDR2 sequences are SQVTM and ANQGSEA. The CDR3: CSVDPGQAKDTQYF. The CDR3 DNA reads TGCAGCGTGGACCCGGGCCAGGCGAAAGATACGCAGTATTTT.

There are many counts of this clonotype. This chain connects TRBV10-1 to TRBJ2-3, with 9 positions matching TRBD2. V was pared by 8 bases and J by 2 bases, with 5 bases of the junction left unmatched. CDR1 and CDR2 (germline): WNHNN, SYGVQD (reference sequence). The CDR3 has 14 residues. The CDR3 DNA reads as TGCGCCAGCGACGCGGGAGGGAACACAGATACGCAGTATTTT. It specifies CASDAGGNTDTQYF.

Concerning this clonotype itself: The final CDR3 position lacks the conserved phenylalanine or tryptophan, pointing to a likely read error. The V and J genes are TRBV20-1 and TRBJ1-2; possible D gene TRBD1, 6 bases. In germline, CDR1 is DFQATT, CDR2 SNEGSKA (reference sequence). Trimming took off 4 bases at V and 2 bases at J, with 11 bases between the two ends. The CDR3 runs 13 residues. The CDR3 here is CSATVDSNYGYTL. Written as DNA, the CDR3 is TGCAGTGCTACCGTGGACAGCAACTATGGCTACACCCTC.

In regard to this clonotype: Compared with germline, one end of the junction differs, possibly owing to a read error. The CDR3 sequence is CASSFYLRRRGVTNEKPFF. In DNA form, the CDR3 reads TGTGCCAGCAGCTTTTATCTCCGCAGACGGGGGGTCACTAATGAAAAACCGTTTTTT. The rearrangement joins TRBV11-2 to TRBJ1-4; perhaps TRBD1 as D (5 bases). Germline V gene data show CDR1 as SGHAT and CDR2 as FQNNGV. The CDR3 has 19 amino acids.

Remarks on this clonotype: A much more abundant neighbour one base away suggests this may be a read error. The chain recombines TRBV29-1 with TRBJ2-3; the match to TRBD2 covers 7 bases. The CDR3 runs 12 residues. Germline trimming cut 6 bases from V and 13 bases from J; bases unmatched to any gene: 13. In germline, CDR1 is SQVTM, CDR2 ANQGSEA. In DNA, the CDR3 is TGCAGCGTGGACCCTAGCGGAAAAGAGGAGTATTTT. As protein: CSVDPSGKEEYF.

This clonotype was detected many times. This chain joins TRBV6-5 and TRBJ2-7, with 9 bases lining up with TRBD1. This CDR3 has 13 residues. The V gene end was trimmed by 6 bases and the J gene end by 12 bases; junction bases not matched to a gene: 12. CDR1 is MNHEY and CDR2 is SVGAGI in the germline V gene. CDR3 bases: TGTGCCAGCAGCCAGGACAGGGGAGGGTTACGGTACTTC. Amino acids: CASSQDRGGLRYF.